Presented here are 32 T cell receptor beta chains from one specimen sequenced in a study of T-cell memory formation after mild COVID-19. TCRdb redid the calling of the 5' RACE reads with MiXCR, one entry per CDR3 protein. This sample has approximately 270,000 distinct CDR3 sequences, with about 17% found just once. Sequences were obtained from PBMCs or a T cell subset sorted from them (not recorded which). These receptors originate from a man younger than 35 who had mild COVID-19 (a few samples of this study predate the infection). Cell type and time point are not known.

The table lists this clonotype with a few counts. V is TRBV12-3 or TRBV12-4 and J is TRBJ1-3; maybe TRBD1 (5 bases). The CDR3 contains 17 residues. Trimming left V 6 bases short and J 0 bases short, with 18 bases between. The CDR3 bases are TGTGCCAGCAGATCCTCCGGGGGAGGGGTCTCTGGAAACACCATATATTTT. Its translation is CASRSSGGGVSGNTIYF.

This clonotype turned up a few times. J is TRBJ2-3 and V is TRBV5-6; D gene ambiguous. Trimming left V 4 bases short and J 11 bases short, with 11 bases between. CDR3 length: 11 residues. Germline CDR1 SGHDT, CDR2 YYEEEE. DNA of the CDR3: TGTGCCAGCAGCCGCTTTGGTGGGCAGTATTTT. Protein sequence: CASSRFGGQYF. Combining the CDR3 with reference TRBV5-6 and TRBJ2-3 gives the whole variable domain DAGVTQSPTHLIKTRGQQVTLRCSPKSGHDTVSWYQQALGQGPQFIFQYYEEEERQRGNFPDRFSGHQFPNYSSELNVNALLLGDSALYLCASSRFGGQYFGPGTRLTVL.

The chain uses TRBV2 and TRBJ1-5; maybe TRBD1 (5 bases). Germline V lookup: CDR1 SNHLY, CDR2 FYNNEI. This CDR3 spans 14 amino acids. The ends were cut back, 4 bases at V and 3 bases at J, with 10 bases in the middle. The CDR3 spells CASSVYRNNQPQHF. CDR3 DNA sequence: TGTGCCAGCAGTGTATACAGGAACAATCAGCCCCAGCATTTT.

The chain recombines TRBV29-1 with TRBJ2-1; TRBD2 aligns across 8 bases. V shed 6 bases, J shed 10 bases, and the junction held 14 bases outside the gene matches. Germline loops: CDR1 SQVTM, CDR2 ANQGSEA. The length of the CDR3 is 14 residues. The DNA of the CDR3 is TGCAGCGTGATGGAAGCTAGCGGGTATCGGGAGCAGTTCTTC. This encodes CSVMEASGYREQFF.

V is TRBV7-2 and J is TRBJ1-6, with 7 bases fitting TRBD1. Germline CDR1 and CDR2: SGHTA and FQGNSA. This CDR3 region has 16 residues. The J segment lost 2 bases and the V segment lost 4 bases, leaving 5 bases of the junction unmatched. As DNA, the CDR3 is TGTGCCAGCAGCTCAGAGGGGGCGACCTATAATTCACCCCTCCACTTT. This sequence encodes CASSSEGATYNSPLHF.

This clonotype was seen a handful of times. The chain couples TRBV29-1 to TRBJ2-1; the match to TRBD2 covers 10 bases. The junction had 11 bases not matched to a gene; V was cut back by 1 base and J by 2 bases. The CDR3 consists of 18 residues. Germline V gene data show CDR1 as SQVTM and CDR2 as ANQGSEA. CDR3 nucleotide sequence: TGCAGCGTTGAAGGTGGCCTAGCGGGGGAGCCCCCCTACAATGAGCAGTTCTTC. It specifies CSVEGGLAGEPPYNEQFF.

This chain links TRBV7-9 with TRBJ1-1; tentative D call: TRBD1 (6 bases). The ends were cut back, 10 bases at V and 4 bases at J, with 16 bases in the middle. CDR1 and CDR2 (germline): SEHNR, FQNEAQ (reference sequence). The CDR3 sequence is 13 residues long. CDR3 loop: CATGNTGSTEAFF. The CDR3 region has the DNA TGTGCCACCGGGAATACAGGGTCCACTGAAGCTTTCTTT.

This clonotype was counted between two and nine times. The gene calls are TRBV5-1 and TRBJ2-2; D call uncertain. V was clipped by 2 bases and J by 0 bases, with 11 bases between them. The CDR3 consists of 16 residues. Germline loops: CDR1 SGHRS, CDR2 YFSETQ. The CDR3 is CASSFLDSANTGELFF. The CDR3 region has the DNA TGCGCCAGCAGCTTCTTAGACTCCGCGAACACCGGGGAGCTGTTTTTT.

This chain connects TRBV24-1 to TRBJ1-1, with no clear D. CDR1 and CDR2 from the germline V gene are KGHDR and SFDVKD. The CDR3 is 14 residues long. V lost 3 bases, J lost 10 bases, and 17 bases lay in between. The CDR3 sequence is CATSDPRKASGAFF. CDR3 nucleotide sequence: TGTGCCACCAGTGATCCCAGAAAGGCCTCCGGAGCTTTCTTT.

The V gene is TRBV12-3 or TRBV12-4, the J gene TRBJ2-1; D is undetermined. This CDR3 contains 13 residues. V was cut by 3 bases and J by 2 bases, with 5 bases left in between. The CDR3 DNA sequence: TGTGCCAGCAGTTTTGGGGCCTACAATGAGCAGTTCTTC. Translated, it gives CASSFGAYNEQFF.

This clonotype was recorded a few times. The V call is TRBV6-5, the J call TRBJ2-7; 7 nucleotides line up with TRBD1. Germline-derived CDR1 and CDR2 are MNHEY and SVGAGI. The V and J ends lost 5 bases and 0 bases, in that order; junction bases with no gene match: 7. CDR3 length equals 15 residues. This chain's CDR3 is CASSTQGVTSYEQYF. The CDR3 DNA reads as TGTGCCAGCAGTACCCAGGGGGTTACCTCCTACGAGCAGTACTTC.

The chain is built from TRBV4-1 and TRBJ1-5, with no clear D. CDR3 length: 18 amino acids. The V end was cut by 0 bases, the J end by 3 bases, with 18 bases between. Looked up from germline, CDR1 is MGHRA and CDR2 is YSYEKL. The CDR3 loop is CASSQDVFLAPANQPQHF. DNA of the CDR3: TGCGCCAGCAGCCAAGATGTATTTCTAGCTCCCGCCAATCAGCCCCAGCATTTT.

The sample holds a few counts of this clonotype. V gene TRBV12-3 or TRBV12-4 combines with J gene TRBJ2-7; D gene ambiguous. The V end was cut by 2 bases, the J end by 5 bases, with 10 bases between. The CDR3 is made up of 13 amino acids. The CDR3 coding sequence is TGTGCCAGCAGTTTAAGTTTTACAGACGAGCAGTACTTC. Amino acids: CASSLSFTDEQYF.

This clonotype showed up just a few times. The chain joins TRBV11-2 to TRBJ2-7; 8 bases agree with TRBD1. The CDR3 is 17 residues long. Looked up from germline, CDR1 is SGHAT and CDR2 is FQNNGV. Germline trimming cut 2 bases from V and 5 bases from J; bases unmatched to any gene: 14. This chain's CDR3 is CASSLLGDRRLVHEQYF. The CDR3 DNA reads TGTGCCAGCAGCTTACTCGGGGACAGGAGGCTCGTCCACGAGCAGTACTTC.

The rearrangement links TRBV4-1 to TRBJ2-5; D is unresolved. Germline-derived CDR1 and CDR2 are MGHRA and YSYEKL. This CDR3 has 17 residues. V was cut by 0 bases and J by 7 bases, with 21 bases left in between. The CDR3 DNA follows: TGCGCCAGCAGCCAAGATCGTCACACGGAACTTGCAAGGACCCAGTACTTC. Protein product: CASSQDRHTELARTQYF.

This CDR3 reads CATSSPGTPSYEQYF. The CDR3 bases are TGTGCCACCAGCAGCCCCGGGACCCCCTCCTACGAGCAGTACTTC. The chain uses TRBV15 and TRBJ2-7; D is perhaps TRBD1 or TRBD2 (5 bases each). The V end was cut by 3 bases, the J end by 0 bases, with 12 bases between. This CDR3 is built from 15 residues. From germline, CDR1 is LNHNV and CDR2 YYDKDF (reference sequence).

This clonotype was recorded at least ten times. The chain couples TRBV5-1 to TRBJ2-3; 11 nucleotides match TRBD2. CDR3 length equals 15 residues. Germline lookup yields CDR1 SGHRS and CDR2 YFSETQ. The trim removed 4 bases at V and 6 bases at J, leaving 7 bases unmatched. Here the CDR3 DNA reads TGCGCCAGCAGCCGCGTCGGGACTAGCGGCGATACGCAGTATTTT. Protein: CASSRVGTSGDTQYF.

The chain joins TRBV24-1 to TRBJ2-1, with TRBD2 matching over 7 bases. The V and J ends lost 3 bases and 8 bases, in that order; junction bases with no gene match: 12. Germline CDR1 KGHDR, CDR2 SFDVKD. CDR3 size: 16 residues. The CDR3 sequence: CATSDPGERGRYEQFF. In nucleotides, the CDR3 is TGTGCCACCAGTGATCCCGGGGAGCGGGGTAGGTATGAGCAGTTCTTC.

The V and J genes are TRBV10-3 and TRBJ2-3; D gene unclear. This CDR3 has 12 residues. V was shortened by 0 bases and J by 3 bases, with 1 base between the two germline ends. Germline values: CDR1 ENHRY, CDR2 SYGVKD. This CDR3 reads CAISESTDTQYF. Written as DNA, the CDR3 is TGTGCCATCAGTGAGTCAACAGATACGCAGTATTTT.

Many counts were recorded for this clonotype. This chain links TRBV7-9 with TRBJ2-5; 7 bases are a match to TRBD2. The length of the CDR3 is 15 residues. Germline V gives CDR1 SEHNR, CDR2 FQNEAQ (reference sequence). V gave up 1 base and J gave up 3 bases; unmatched junction bases: 5. The CDR3 spells CASSLGASGEETQYF. The CDR3 nucleotides are TGTGCCAGCAGCTTAGGGGCTAGCGGTGAAGAGACCCAGTACTTC.

There are a few counts of this clonotype. The V gene is TRBV12-3 or TRBV12-4, the J gene TRBJ1-5; 10 nucleotides match TRBD1. This CDR3 spans 17 amino acids. The J segment lost 5 bases and the V segment lost 4 bases, leaving 11 bases of the junction unmatched. This CDR3 reads CASSSLLGGTGDQPQHF. CDR3 coding DNA: TGTGCCAGCAGTTCTTTATTGGGCGGGACAGGGGATCAGCCCCAGCATTTT.

This clonotype has just a few counts. The chain couples TRBV5-1 to TRBJ2-2; D is ambiguous. Germline assignment: CDR1 SGHRS and CDR2 YFSETQ. The V and J ends lost 0 bases and 5 bases respectively, with 11 bases between them. The CDR3 sequence is 15 residues long. The CDR3 DNA is TGCGCCAGCAGCTTGGTTAACAGACGGACCGGGGAGCTGTTTTTT. Residues: CASSLVNRRTGELFF.

This clonotype was recorded at least ten times. This chain uses TRBV7-2 with TRBJ1-5, with D hard to call. The CDR3 consists of 13 residues. With 4 bases removed from V and 3 bases from J, the gap between germline ends came to 7 bases. Per germline, CDR1 SGHTA and CDR2 FQGNSA. CDR3 nucleotide sequence: TGTGCCAGCAGCTCGGACTACAATCAGCCCCAGCATTTT. It encodes CASSSDYNQPQHF.

V usage is TRBV5-5 and J usage is TRBJ1-3, with TRBD1 as a possible D gene (5 bases). The germline V gene has CDR1 SGHKS and CDR2 YYEKEE (reference sequence). V shed 3 bases and J shed 4 bases, with 11 bases lying between them. The CDR3 is 14 residues long. CDR3 DNA: TGTGCCAGCAGCTCTTCAGGGTACGGAAACACCATATATTTT. This codes for CASSSSGYGNTIYF.

This clonotype was detected ten times or more. The rearrangement links TRBV6-5 to TRBJ1-1, with D maybe TRBD1 (5 bases). Germline-derived CDR1 and CDR2 are MNHEY and SVGAGI. There are 14 residues in the CDR3. Trimming shortened V by 8 bases and J by 0 bases, and 13 bases separated the two germline ends. For the CDR3, the DNA is TGTGCCAGCTACACCGGGACGGTGAACACTGAAGCTTTCTTT. Translating it yields CASYTGTVNTEAFF.

This clonotype came up a few times. The chain recombines TRBV3-1 with TRBJ2-1; D is uncertain. This CDR3 has 13 residues. Germline loops: CDR1 LGHDT, CDR2 YNNKEL (reference sequence). Trimming removed 4 bases at V and 6 bases at J, with 10 bases between. The CDR3 spells CASSPSNSNEQFF. The DNA for the CDR3 is TGTGCCAGCAGCCCCTCCAATAGCAATGAGCAGTTCTTC.

CDR3 residues: CSVDRGTTDTQYF. Here the CDR3 DNA reads TGCAGCGTGGACAGGGGGACCACAGATACGCAGTATTTT. The chain couples TRBV29-1 to TRBJ2-3, with 10 bases fitting TRBD1. The CDR3 loop spans 13 amino acids. CDR1 is SQVTM, CDR2 ANQGSEA, per germline. The V and J ends lost 6 bases and 2 bases, in that order; junction bases with no gene match: 2.

The chain has TRBV7-3 and TRBJ2-5, with D maybe TRBD2 (6 bases). With 1 base removed from V and 5 bases from J, the gap between germline ends came to 20 bases. The CDR3 contains 17 residues. Germline CDR1 is SGHTA and CDR2 is FQGTGA. The CDR3 nucleotides are TGTGCCAGCAGCTTAATGGGTGGGGGACTCGAGCAGGAGACCCAGTACTTC. Translating it yields CASSLMGGGLEQETQYF.

This clonotype has only a few counts. CDR3 DNA: TGTGCCAGCAGCTTTCAGGGGACCGGGAACACTGAAGCTTTCTTT. This encodes CASSFQGTGNTEAFF. The V gene is TRBV7-9, the J gene TRBJ1-1, with D tentatively TRBD1 (6 bases). V dropped 3 bases and J dropped 1 base, with 12 bases sitting between them. This CDR3 region has 15 residues. The germline V gene encodes CDR1 SEHNR and CDR2 FQNEAQ (reference sequence).

V usage is TRBV20-1 and J usage is TRBJ2-5; the match to TRBD2 covers 8 bases. Germline-derived CDR1 and CDR2 are DFQATT and SNEGSKA (reference sequence). CDR3 size: 14 residues. Trimming took 2 bases from V and 5 from J; bases not matched to a gene: 7. CDR3 loop: CSARRGGGKETQYF. CDR3 in DNA: TGCAGTGCTAGACGCGGCGGGGGGAAGGAGACCCAGTACTTC.

In this sample, this clonotype turned up many times. The chain couples TRBV7-8 to TRBJ2-1; D might be TRBD1 (6 bases). The CDR3 runs 14 residues. Trimming pared 3 bases from V and 6 bases from J, leaving 12 bases between. CDR1 and CDR2 (germline): SGHVS, FQNEAQ. CDR3 protein: CASSFQGSVNEQFF. CDR3 sequence (DNA): TGTGCCAGCAGCTTTCAGGGGTCGGTCAATGAGCAGTTCTTC.

The rearrangement links TRBV7-9 to TRBJ1-1; D perhaps matches TRBD1 (6 bases). CDR1 SEHNR and CDR2 FQNEAQ come from the germline V gene (reference sequence). V lost 3 bases to trimming and J lost 5 bases, with 13 bases between them. The CDR3 loop spans 14 amino acids. The CDR3 region has the DNA TGTGCCAGCAGCTTTGCAGGGGAGGGAACTGAAGCTTTCTTT. This encodes CASSFAGEGTEAFF.